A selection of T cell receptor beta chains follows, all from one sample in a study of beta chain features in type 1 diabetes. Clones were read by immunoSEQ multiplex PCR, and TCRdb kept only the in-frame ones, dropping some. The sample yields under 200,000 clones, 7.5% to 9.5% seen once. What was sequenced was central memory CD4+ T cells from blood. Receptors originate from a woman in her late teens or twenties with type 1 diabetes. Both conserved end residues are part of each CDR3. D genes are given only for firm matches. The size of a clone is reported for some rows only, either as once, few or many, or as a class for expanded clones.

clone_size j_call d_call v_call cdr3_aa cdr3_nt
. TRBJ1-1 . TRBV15 CATSWGQNTEAFF TGTGCCACCAGCTGGGGACAGAACACTGAAGCTTTCTTT
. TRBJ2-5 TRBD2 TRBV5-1 CASSLTLTSGETQYF TGCGCCAGCAGTCTCACCTTGACTAGCGGAGAGACCCAGTACTTC
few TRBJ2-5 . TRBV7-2 CASSDLLETQYF TGTGCCAGCAGCGACTTGTTGGAGACCCAGTACTTC
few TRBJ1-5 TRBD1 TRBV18 CASSPDRGRQPQHF TGTGCCAGCTCACCGGACAGGGGAAGGCAGCCCCAGCATTTT
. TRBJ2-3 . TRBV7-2 CASSLATGSGTQYF TGTGCCAGCAGCTTAGCGACGGGCTCAGGGACGCAGTATTTT
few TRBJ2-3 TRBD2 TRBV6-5 CASRIAGGLTDTQYF TGTGCCAGCAGGATAGCGGGGGGCCTCACAGATACGCAGTATTTT
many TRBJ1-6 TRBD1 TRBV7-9 CASSSSNRGRNSPLHF TGTGCCAGCAGCTCTTCGAACAGGGGGAGGAATTCACCCCTCCACTTT
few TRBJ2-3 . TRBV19 CATAIQGTDTQYF TGTGCCACTGCGATCCAGGGCACAGATACGCAGTATTTT
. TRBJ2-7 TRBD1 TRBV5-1 CASRPGQGYEQYF TGCGCCAGCAGACCGGGACAGGGTTACGAGCAGTACTTC
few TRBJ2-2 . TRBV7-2 CASSLARINTGELFF TGTGCCAGCAGCTTAGCCAGGATTAACACCGGGGAGCTGTTTTTT
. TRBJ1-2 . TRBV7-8 CASSPQGGYVDTF TGTGCCAGCAGCCCCCAAGGGGGTTACGTTGACACCTTC
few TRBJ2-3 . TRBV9 CASSVDSVTDTQYF TGTGCCAGCAGCGTGGACAGCGTTACAGATACGCAGTATTTT
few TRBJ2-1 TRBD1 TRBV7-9 CASSLRLFGQGRFF TGTGCCAGCAGCTTAAGGTTATTTGGACAGGGGAGGTTCTTC
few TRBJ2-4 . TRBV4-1 CASSQEPGAIQYF TGCGCCAGCAGCCAAGAGCCAGGGGCCATTCAGTACTTC
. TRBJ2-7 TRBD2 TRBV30 CAWSGTSGRRTYEQYF TGTGCCTGGAGTGGGACTAGCGGGAGGAGGACCTACGAGCAGTACTTC
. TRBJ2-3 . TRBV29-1 CSLRRSGTDTQYF TGCAGCCTCCGAAGGAGCGGCACAGATACGCAGTATTTT
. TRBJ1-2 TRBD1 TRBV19 CASLTPGQGSYGYTF TGTGCCAGTCTGACACCGGGACAGGGATCCTATGGCTACACCTTC
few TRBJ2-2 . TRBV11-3 CASSFDRSTGELFF TGTGCCAGCAGCTTTGACAGGAGCACCGGGGAGCTGTTTTTT
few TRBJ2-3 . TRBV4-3 CASSQAVVRGSTDTQYF TGCGCCAGCAGCCAAGCGGTGGTCCGGGGTAGCACAGATACGCAGTATTTT
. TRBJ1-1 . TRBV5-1 CASSRVTGNTEAFF TGCGCCAGCAGCCGCGTCACAGGAAACACTGAAGCTTTCTTT
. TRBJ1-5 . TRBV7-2 CASSSQGGNQPQHF TGTGCCAGCAGCTCACAGGGTGGCAATCAGCCCCAGCATTTT
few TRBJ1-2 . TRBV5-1 CASSSGPSGGYTF TGCGCCAGCAGCTCGGGCCCGTCGGGGGGCTACACCTTC
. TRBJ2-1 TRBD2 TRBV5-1 CASSFGTSGRGENEQFF TGCGCCAGCAGCTTCGGGACTAGCGGGAGGGGAGAAAATGAGCAGTTCTTC
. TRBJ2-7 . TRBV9 CASSVGGGWDSYEQYF TGTGCCAGCAGCGTAGGCGGGGGCTGGGATTCCTACGAGCAGTACTTC
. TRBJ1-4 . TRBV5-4 CASSLASDGGKLFF TGTGCCAGCAGCTTGGCCTCGGACGGGGGAAAACTGTTTTTT
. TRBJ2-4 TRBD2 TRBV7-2 CASSLDYSGSDIQYF TGTGCCAGCAGCTTAGACTATAGCGGGAGTGACATTCAGTACTTC
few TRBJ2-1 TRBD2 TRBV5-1 CASRLAGVAYNEQFF TGCGCCAGCAGACTAGCGGGAGTGGCCTACAATGAGCAGTTCTTC
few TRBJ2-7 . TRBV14 CASSQDMSQVEQYF TGTGCCAGCAGCCAAGACATGTCCCAGGTCGAGCAGTACTTC
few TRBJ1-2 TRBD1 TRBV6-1 CASSAPTAAGTGAGYTF TGTGCCAGCAGTGCCCCTACCGCCGCCGGGACAGGGGCTGGCTACACCTTC
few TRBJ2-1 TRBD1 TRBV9 CASSVGANSGGVGQFF TGTGCCAGCAGCGTAGGAGCTAATTCAGGGGGCGTAGGGCAGTTCTTC
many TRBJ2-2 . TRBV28 CASRTSNTGELFF TGTGCCAGCAGGACTAGTAACACCGGGGAGCTGTTTTTT
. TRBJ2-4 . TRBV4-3 CASSNLRGEYF TGCGCCAGCAGCAACCTGAGAGGAGAGTACTTC
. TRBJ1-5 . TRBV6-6 CASSFGQLNQPQHF TGTGCCAGCAGCTTTGGACAGCTTAATCAGCCCCAGCATTTT
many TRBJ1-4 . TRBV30 CAWKGGPNEKLFF TGTGCCTGGAAAGGGGGACCTAATGAAAAACTGTTTTTT
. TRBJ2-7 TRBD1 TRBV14 CASSPGTVSYEQYF TGTGCCAGCAGCCCCGGGACAGTTTCCTACGAGCAGTACTTC
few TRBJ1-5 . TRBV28 CASMRAEGNQPQHF TGTGCCAGCATGCGGGCCGAAGGCAATCAGCCCCAGCATTTT
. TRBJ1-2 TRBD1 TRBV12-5 CASALQGNYGYTF TGTGCTAGTGCCCTACAGGGGAACTATGGCTACACCTTC
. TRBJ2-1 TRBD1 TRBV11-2 CASSRQGTYNEQFF TGTGCCAGCAGCAGACAGGGGACCTACAATGAGCAGTTCTTC
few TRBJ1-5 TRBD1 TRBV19 CASSGTGVQPQHF TGTGCCAGTAGCGGGACAGGGGTTCAGCCCCAGCATTTT
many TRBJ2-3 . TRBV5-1 CASSPGEVGDTQYF TGCGCCAGCAGCCCGGGGGAGGTCGGGGATACGCAGTATTTT
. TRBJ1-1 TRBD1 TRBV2 CASSPQGPNTEAFF TGTGCCAGCAGTCCACAGGGGCCAAACACTGAAGCTTTCTTT